The 17 T cell receptor beta chains listed next were all sequenced from one sample in a study of regulatory T cells in long-lasting Graves disease. Time point meaning: persistent/refractory GD, antithyroid drugs over 5 years with positive TRAb. Construction of the TCR library relied on RNA isolated from PBMCs. CDR3 regions were amplified by Arm-PCR using iRepertoire HTBI primers to build TCR beta libraries. From the multiplex PCR reads, TCRdb called clonotypes with MiXCR, one entry per CDR3 protein. The sample includes roughly 700,000 distinct CDR3 sequences, 25% to 35% of them seen just once. This material consisted of peripheral blood mononuclear cells (PBMCs), taken when the disease was refractory, from a patient treated with antithyroid drugs. The origin of the receptors is a female donor with Graves disease.

The chain is built from TRBV5-1 and TRBJ2-7; tentatively, D is TRBD1 or TRBD2 (5 bases each). The CDR3 covers 16 residues. The germline V gene has CDR1 SGHRS and CDR2 YFSETQ. V lost 0 bases and J lost 5, with 18 bases in between. The CDR3 region is CASSLAGASRVDEQYF. The CDR3 DNA follows: TGCGCCAGCAGCTTGGCCGGGGCTAGTAGAGTCGACGAGCAGTACTTC. Complete variable domain (other parts from reference TRBV5-1 and TRBJ2-7): KAGVTQTPRYLIKTRGQQVTLSCSPISGHRSVSWYQQTPGQGLQFLFEYFSETQRNKGNFPGRFSGRQFSNSRSEMNVSTLELGDSALYLCASSLAGASRVDEQYFGPGTRLTVT.

This sequence joins TRBV7-9 and TRBJ2-5; D might be TRBD1 or TRBD2, each matching 6 bases. V lost 5 bases to trimming and J lost 5 bases, with 18 bases between them. The CDR3 has 15 residues. CDR1 and CDR2 (germline): SEHNR, FQNEAQ (reference sequence). The CDR3: CASSPPATGRETQYF. The CDR3 DNA sequence: TGTGCCAGCAGCCCCCCAGCCACAGGGAGGGAGACCCAGTACTTC.

The chain links TRBV9 to TRBJ2-7; unclear D gene. The CDR3 extends over 15 amino acids. The germline CDR1 and CDR2 sequences are SGDLS and YYNGEE. Trimming cost V 0 bases and J 1 base, with 11 bases left between them. The CDR3 coding sequence is TGTGCCAGCAGCGTAGCTTCTGCGGTGTCCTACGAGCAGTACTTC. Its translation is CASSVASAVSYEQYF.

The table lists this clonotype with a few counts. The chain uses TRBV4-1 and TRBJ1-2; a weak D match, TRBD1 (5 bases). CDR1 is MGHRA, CDR2 YSYEKL, per germline. The CDR3 spans 17 residues. V was trimmed by 1 base and J by 4 bases, leaving 19 bases between them. CDR3 bases: TGCGCCAGCAGCCAAGGTCTGCAAGTTAACAGGATCTATGGCTACACCTTC. Translating it yields CASSQGLQVNRIYGYTF.

The CDR3 loop reads CSATYKGPGRILYEQYF. In DNA form, the CDR3 reads TGCAGTGCCACTTACAAGGGGCCGGGACGGATTTTGTACGAGCAGTACTTC. The rearrangement joins TRBV20-1 to TRBJ2-7, with D tentatively TRBD1 or TRBD2 (5 bases each). This CDR3 contains 17 residues. CDR1 and CDR2 (germline): DFQATT, SNEGSKA (reference sequence). Trimming took 6 bases from V and 4 from J, leaving 28 bases between them.

This clonotype came up a few times. This rearrangement joins TRBV6-1 to TRBJ1-1; D possibly corresponds to TRBD1 (6 bases). CDR3 length: 13 amino acids. Trimming stripped 8 bases from V and 0 bases from J, with 10 bases between. From germline, CDR1 is MNHNS and CDR2 SASEGT. The CDR3 DNA sequence: TGTGCCAGCTGGAACAGGGTGAACACTGAAGCTTTCTTT. Translated: CASWNRVNTEAFF.

This rearrangement joins TRBV29-1 to TRBJ2-7; D not resolved. CDR1 and CDR2 (germline): SQVTM, ANQGSEA. The CDR3 runs to 16 residues. V was pared by 4 bases and J by 0 bases, with 19 bases between. The CDR3 protein is CSVVSRVPMSSYEQYF. DNA of the CDR3: TGCAGCGTTGTTTCCCGGGTACCAATGAGCTCCTACGAGCAGTACTTC.

J is TRBJ1-2 and V is TRBV5-1, with 7 bases aligning to TRBD1. The V and J ends lost 4 bases and 8 bases, in that order; junction bases with no gene match: 11. The CDR3 covers 14 residues. CDR1 and CDR2 from the germline V gene are SGHRS and YFSETQ. CDR3 sequence reads: CASSIGTVGEGYTF. DNA for the CDR3: TGCGCCAGCAGCATAGGGACAGTCGGAGAGGGCTACACCTTC.

This clonotype was picked up many times. J is TRBJ2-5 and V is TRBV5-6; 9 bases align to TRBD2. V lost 5 bases, J lost 5 bases, and 10 bases stayed unmatched. This CDR3 spans 15 amino acids. Germline V gene sequence: CDR1 SGHDT, CDR2 YYEEEE. CDR3 DNA: TGTGCCAGCAGGGGTATAGCGGGGGTCAAGGAGACCCAGTACTTC. It specifies CASRGIAGVKETQYF.

This clonotype occurred many times. The gene calls are TRBV6-1 and TRBJ1-5; TRBD1 matches 10 bases. Germline trimming cut 3 bases from V and 6 bases from J; bases unmatched to any gene: 5. CDR1 and CDR2 (germline): MNHNS, SASEGT. The length of the CDR3 is 15 residues. Here the CDR3 reads CASSDLDRGLQPQHF. For the CDR3, the DNA is TGTGCCAGCAGTGACCTCGACAGGGGGCTTCAGCCCCAGCATTTT.

The chain carries TRBV7-3 and TRBJ1-5; 11 bases are shared with TRBD1. Germline V gene lookup returns CDR1 SGHTA and CDR2 FQGTGA. J gave up 1 base and V 2 bases, and 7 bases lay outside the gene matches. The CDR3 runs 18 residues. The CDR3 DNA reads TGTGCCAGCAGCTTAGGACAGGGGGCTAGAGTGAGCAATCAGCCCCAGCATTTT. Translation gives CASSLGQGARVSNQPQHF.

The chain uses TRBV12-3 or TRBV12-4 and TRBJ1-5, with unresolved D. CDR3 length: 17 residues. V shed 3 bases and J shed 0 bases, with 15 bases lying between them. The CDR3 here is CASSLLMSGISNQPQHF. The DNA for the CDR3 is TGTGCCAGCAGTTTGTTAATGTCGGGGATTAGCAATCAGCCCCAGCATTTT.

Details on this clonotype: A read error is the likely source, as a far larger clone sits one nucleotide away. This CDR3 fails to terminate in the conserved phenylalanine or tryptophan, so it likely reflects a read error. The gene calls are TRBV27 and TRBJ1-5; maybe TRBD1 (5 bases). CDR1 MNHEY and CDR2 SMNVEV come from the germline V gene (reference sequence). V was trimmed by 5 bases and J by 0 bases, leaving 5 bases between them. This CDR3 is built from 13 residues. This chain's CDR3 is CASSQGSNQPQHL. The CDR3 DNA sequence: TGTGCCAGCAGTCAGGGTAGCAATCAGCCCCAGCATCTT.

This clonotype was seen more than once but under ten times. This rearrangement joins TRBV11-2 to TRBJ2-7; 9 bases match TRBD2. From germline, CDR1 is SGHAT and CDR2 FQNNGV. The CDR3 has 14 amino acids. Trimming at V came to 3 bases and at J to 2 bases, leaving 2 bases not matched to a gene. CDR3 DNA sequence: TGTGCCAGCAGCTTTGCGGGAGGGCCCTACGAGCAGTACTTC. It codes for CASSFAGGPYEQYF.

The V gene is TRBV28, the J gene TRBJ1-2; D is uncertain. With 6 bases removed from V and 1 base from J, the gap between germline ends came to 15 bases. Germline V gene sequence: CDR1 MDHEN, CDR2 SYDVKM. The CDR3 spans 15 residues. As DNA, the CDR3 is TGTGCCAGCAGCCCCCGCTCAAGCAATAACTATGGCTACACCTTC. It encodes CASSPRSSNNYGYTF.

This clonotype occurred many times. The gene calls are TRBV7-9 and TRBJ1-4; D remains ambiguous. Germline loops: CDR1 SEHNR, CDR2 FQNEAQ (reference sequence). This CDR3 is 15 amino acids long. Trimming removed 2 bases from V and 7 bases from J, with 14 bases in between. The CDR3 nucleotides are TGTGCCAGCAGCTTAAGCGGAGCGCTCGCTGAAAAACTGTTTTTT. It is translated as CASSLSGALAEKLFF.

The chain carries TRBV28 and TRBJ1-4, with 7 bases identical to TRBD1. Germline CDR1 reads MDHEN; CDR2 reads SYDVKM. The trim removed 6 bases at V and 1 base at J, leaving 5 bases unmatched. CDR3 length: 15 amino acids. The DNA of the CDR3 is TGTGCCAGCAGCTTACAGGGGCTAACTAATGAAAAACTGTTTTTT. It codes for CASSLQGLTNEKLFF.